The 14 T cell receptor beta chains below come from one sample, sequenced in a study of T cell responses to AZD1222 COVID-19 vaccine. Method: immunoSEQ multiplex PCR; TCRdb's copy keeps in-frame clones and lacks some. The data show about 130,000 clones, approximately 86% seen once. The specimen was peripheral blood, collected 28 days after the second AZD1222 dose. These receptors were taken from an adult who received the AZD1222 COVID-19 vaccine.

This CDR3 reads CASTQSLGVDYGYTF. As DNA, the CDR3 is TGTGCCAGCACCCAGTCATTAGGGGTAGACTATGGCTACACCTTC. V is TRBV28 and J is TRBJ1-2, with D possibly being TRBD1 (5 bases). This CDR3 has 15 residues. Trimming cost V 7 bases and J 3 bases, with 18 bases left between them. Germline V gene data show CDR1 as MDHEN and CDR2 as SYDVKM.

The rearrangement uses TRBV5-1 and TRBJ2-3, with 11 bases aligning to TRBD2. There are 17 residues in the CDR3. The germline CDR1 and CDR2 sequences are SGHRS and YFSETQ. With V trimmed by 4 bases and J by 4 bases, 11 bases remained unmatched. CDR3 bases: TGCGCCAGCAGCCTCCGCACTAGCGGGAGCGGTGCAGATACGCAGTATTTT. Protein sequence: CASSLRTSGSGADTQYF.

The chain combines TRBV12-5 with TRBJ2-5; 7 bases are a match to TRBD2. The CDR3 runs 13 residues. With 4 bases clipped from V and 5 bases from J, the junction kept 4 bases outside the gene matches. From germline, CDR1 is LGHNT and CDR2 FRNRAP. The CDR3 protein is CASGSGGGETQYF. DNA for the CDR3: TGTGCTAGTGGTTCTGGGGGAGGGGAGACCCAGTACTTC.

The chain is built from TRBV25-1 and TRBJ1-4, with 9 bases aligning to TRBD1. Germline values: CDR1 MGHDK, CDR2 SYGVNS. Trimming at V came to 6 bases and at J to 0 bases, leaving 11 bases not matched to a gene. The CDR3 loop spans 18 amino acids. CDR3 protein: CASRQGAGGTTTNEKLFF. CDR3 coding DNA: TGTGCCAGCAGACAGGGGGCGGGGGGGACGACAACTAATGAAAAACTGTTTTTT.

CDR3 protein: CASSLGTEPQHF. CDR3 nucleotide sequence: TGTGCCAGCAGTTTGGGGACAGAGCCCCAGCATTTT. This sequence joins TRBV12-3 or TRBV12-4 and TRBJ1-5; TRBD1 agrees at 7 bases. The ends lost 3 bases at V and 8 bases at J; junction bases unmatched: 1. This CDR3 is 12 amino acids long.

Here the CDR3 reads CAWRWSTDTQYF. The DNA of the CDR3 is TGTGCCTGGAGATGGAGCACAGATACGCAGTATTTT. The chain employs TRBV30 and TRBJ2-3, with D unclear. Between the trimmed V and J ends, which lost 3 bases and 0 bases, there was a span of 4 bases. This CDR3 comprises 12 residues. CDR1 and CDR2 from the germline V gene are GTSNPN and SVGIG (reference sequence).

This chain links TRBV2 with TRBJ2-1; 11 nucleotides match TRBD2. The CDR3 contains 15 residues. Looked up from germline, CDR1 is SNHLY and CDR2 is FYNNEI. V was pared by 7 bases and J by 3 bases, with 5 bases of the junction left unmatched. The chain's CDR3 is CASIGGTSGYNEQFF. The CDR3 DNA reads TGTGCCAGCATTGGTGGGACTAGCGGCTACAATGAGCAGTTCTTC.

CDR3 DNA: TGTGCCAGCAGGTACAGGGACCCCTACGAGCAGTACTTC. This gives the protein CASRYRDPYEQYF. The V gene is TRBV6-5, the J gene TRBJ2-7; the D gene is possibly TRBD1 (6 bases). Trimming cost V 6 bases and J 2 bases, with 11 bases left between them. Germline-derived CDR1 and CDR2 are MNHEY and SVGAGI. This CDR3 comprises 13 residues.

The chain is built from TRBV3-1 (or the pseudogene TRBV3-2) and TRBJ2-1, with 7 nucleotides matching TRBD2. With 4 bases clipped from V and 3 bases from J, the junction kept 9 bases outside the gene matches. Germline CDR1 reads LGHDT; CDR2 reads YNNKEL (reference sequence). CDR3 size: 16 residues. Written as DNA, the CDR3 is TGTGCCAGCAGCCCGAGGGAGGGAGGGCGCTACAATGAGCAGTTCTTC. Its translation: CASSPREGGRYNEQFF.

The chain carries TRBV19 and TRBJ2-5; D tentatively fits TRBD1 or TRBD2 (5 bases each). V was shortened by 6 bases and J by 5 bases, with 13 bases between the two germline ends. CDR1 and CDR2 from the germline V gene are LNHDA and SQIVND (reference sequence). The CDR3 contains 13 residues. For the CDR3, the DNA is TGTGCCAGTAGCCCATCAGGGAGCGAGACCCAGTACTTC. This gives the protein CASSPSGSETQYF.

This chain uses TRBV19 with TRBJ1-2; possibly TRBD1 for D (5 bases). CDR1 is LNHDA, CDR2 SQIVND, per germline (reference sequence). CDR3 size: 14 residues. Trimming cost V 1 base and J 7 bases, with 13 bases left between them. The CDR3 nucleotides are TGTGCCAGTAGTATAGGGCAGGGTGATGGTGGCTACACCTTC. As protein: CASSIGQGDGGYTF.

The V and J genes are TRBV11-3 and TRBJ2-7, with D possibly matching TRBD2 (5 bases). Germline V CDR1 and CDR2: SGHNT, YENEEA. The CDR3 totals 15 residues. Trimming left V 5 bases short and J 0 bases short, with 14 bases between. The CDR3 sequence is CASSPGMMSSYEQYF. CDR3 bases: TGTGCCAGCAGCCCGGGGATGATGAGCTCCTACGAGCAGTACTTC.

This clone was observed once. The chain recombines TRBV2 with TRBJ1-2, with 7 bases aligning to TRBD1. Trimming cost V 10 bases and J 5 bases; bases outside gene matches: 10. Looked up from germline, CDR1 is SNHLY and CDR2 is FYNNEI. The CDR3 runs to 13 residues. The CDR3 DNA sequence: TGTGCCATCCCAACACAGGGGAGATATGGCTACACCTTC. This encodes CAIPTQGRYGYTF.

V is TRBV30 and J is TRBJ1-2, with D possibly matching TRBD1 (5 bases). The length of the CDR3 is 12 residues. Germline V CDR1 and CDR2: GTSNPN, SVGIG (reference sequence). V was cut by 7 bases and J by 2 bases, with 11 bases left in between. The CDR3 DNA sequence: TGTGCCTTCCTAGGGGAAAACTATGGCTACACCTTC. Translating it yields CAFLGENYGYTF.